Reported below is one T cell receptor beta chain. This receptor's antigen is unknown. One base away there is no much larger clone; base qualities are not given. Enrolling through a virtual design, the prospective study's participants ranged in age from roughly 18 to 89 years and lived across 24 United States geographic areas. In the prospective study, participants were assigned to cohorts based on the clinical history participants reported in a screening survey and a study questionnaire. Recovered participants in ImmuneRACE Cohort 3 were defined as having two consecutive negative NP/OP PCR tests, clearance from a healthcare professional, or resolution of symptoms. In the prospective study, mobile phlebotomists collected whole blood, serum and a nasopharyngeal or oropharyngeal swab from each participant. Participants in the prospective study had the option to provide additional blood draws and questionnaires over a roughly 2-month period. Prospective study blood samples were shipped either frozen or at room temperature before DNA extraction.

For this chain, trimming is 5 bases at the V end and 5 bases at the J end, and the number of junction bases without a gene match is 6. CDR1 and CDR2, per the germline V gene (reference sequence), are LNHNV and YYDKDF. From its cysteine to its phenylalanine, the CDR3 spans 14 amino acids. The kept DNA is CDR3 alone, 42 bases in frame from the first base. TCRbeta CDR3 regions were amplified from genomic DNA using the immunoSEQ Assay, a bias-controlled multiplex PCR. The authors' analysis ran thus. Within the assay, amplification of reference gene primers was used to estimate how many nucleated cells each sample contained. To quantify the absolute abundance of each unique TCRbeta CDR3 rearrangement, sequence reads were collapsed and filtered. For each sample, productive Simpson clonality was calculated by taking the square root of Simpson's diversity index across productive rearrangements. Sourced from immuneACCESS, this table was stored by TCRdb with only in-frame sequences that have V and J called. A share of the clones is absent; for the studies checked, an unresolved V gene accounts for under half, and the remainder has no known explanation. Clone size and the V and J calls come from that table; the DNA yielded D and trimming. The sample table lists 150,000 or so clones, around 82% of them with a count of one. Jointly, the top ten make up 15% to 20% of the sample.

These data belong to a study of blood T cell repertoires in COVID-19 (dated by TCRdb to about 2020). About the investigation overall: Collaborator samples came from the United States, Italy and Spain and covered acute and convalescent phases of COVID-19. The material from the prospective study consisted of cDNA or gDNA derived from T cells, B-cell-depleted T cells, or PBMCs. Subjects who had been exposed to COVID-19, were actively infected with it, or had recovered from it provided the deeply sampled blood TCRbeta repertoires that made up the dataset. The repertoires were made available in a free public database intended to serve as a resource for research on the immune response to SARS-CoV-2. Samples were obtained from the ongoing ImmuneRACE study (first 160 participants) and from over 1,000 subjects provided by 6 global collaborators. The sample metadata nearly always contained a de-identified subject ID, COVID-19 status, age in years and sex. Where available, HLA class I and class II types were obtained from metadata supplied by the sample provider rather than from assay-based typing.

Study-level results and caveats: How much clinical and demographic metadata was included differed by source and by participant, and the metadata was provided uncurated.

Source material: PBMCs or T cells enriched from blood (not recorded which). This receptor was taken from a man aged 55 to 70 who had recovered from COVID-19. The chain employs TRBV15 and TRBJ2-5, and 9 bases in between align with TRBD2. At the DNA level, the sequence is TGTGCCACCAGCCCGCGGGGGGGGGAGGAGACCCAGTACTTC. Its translation reads: CATSPRGGEETQYF.